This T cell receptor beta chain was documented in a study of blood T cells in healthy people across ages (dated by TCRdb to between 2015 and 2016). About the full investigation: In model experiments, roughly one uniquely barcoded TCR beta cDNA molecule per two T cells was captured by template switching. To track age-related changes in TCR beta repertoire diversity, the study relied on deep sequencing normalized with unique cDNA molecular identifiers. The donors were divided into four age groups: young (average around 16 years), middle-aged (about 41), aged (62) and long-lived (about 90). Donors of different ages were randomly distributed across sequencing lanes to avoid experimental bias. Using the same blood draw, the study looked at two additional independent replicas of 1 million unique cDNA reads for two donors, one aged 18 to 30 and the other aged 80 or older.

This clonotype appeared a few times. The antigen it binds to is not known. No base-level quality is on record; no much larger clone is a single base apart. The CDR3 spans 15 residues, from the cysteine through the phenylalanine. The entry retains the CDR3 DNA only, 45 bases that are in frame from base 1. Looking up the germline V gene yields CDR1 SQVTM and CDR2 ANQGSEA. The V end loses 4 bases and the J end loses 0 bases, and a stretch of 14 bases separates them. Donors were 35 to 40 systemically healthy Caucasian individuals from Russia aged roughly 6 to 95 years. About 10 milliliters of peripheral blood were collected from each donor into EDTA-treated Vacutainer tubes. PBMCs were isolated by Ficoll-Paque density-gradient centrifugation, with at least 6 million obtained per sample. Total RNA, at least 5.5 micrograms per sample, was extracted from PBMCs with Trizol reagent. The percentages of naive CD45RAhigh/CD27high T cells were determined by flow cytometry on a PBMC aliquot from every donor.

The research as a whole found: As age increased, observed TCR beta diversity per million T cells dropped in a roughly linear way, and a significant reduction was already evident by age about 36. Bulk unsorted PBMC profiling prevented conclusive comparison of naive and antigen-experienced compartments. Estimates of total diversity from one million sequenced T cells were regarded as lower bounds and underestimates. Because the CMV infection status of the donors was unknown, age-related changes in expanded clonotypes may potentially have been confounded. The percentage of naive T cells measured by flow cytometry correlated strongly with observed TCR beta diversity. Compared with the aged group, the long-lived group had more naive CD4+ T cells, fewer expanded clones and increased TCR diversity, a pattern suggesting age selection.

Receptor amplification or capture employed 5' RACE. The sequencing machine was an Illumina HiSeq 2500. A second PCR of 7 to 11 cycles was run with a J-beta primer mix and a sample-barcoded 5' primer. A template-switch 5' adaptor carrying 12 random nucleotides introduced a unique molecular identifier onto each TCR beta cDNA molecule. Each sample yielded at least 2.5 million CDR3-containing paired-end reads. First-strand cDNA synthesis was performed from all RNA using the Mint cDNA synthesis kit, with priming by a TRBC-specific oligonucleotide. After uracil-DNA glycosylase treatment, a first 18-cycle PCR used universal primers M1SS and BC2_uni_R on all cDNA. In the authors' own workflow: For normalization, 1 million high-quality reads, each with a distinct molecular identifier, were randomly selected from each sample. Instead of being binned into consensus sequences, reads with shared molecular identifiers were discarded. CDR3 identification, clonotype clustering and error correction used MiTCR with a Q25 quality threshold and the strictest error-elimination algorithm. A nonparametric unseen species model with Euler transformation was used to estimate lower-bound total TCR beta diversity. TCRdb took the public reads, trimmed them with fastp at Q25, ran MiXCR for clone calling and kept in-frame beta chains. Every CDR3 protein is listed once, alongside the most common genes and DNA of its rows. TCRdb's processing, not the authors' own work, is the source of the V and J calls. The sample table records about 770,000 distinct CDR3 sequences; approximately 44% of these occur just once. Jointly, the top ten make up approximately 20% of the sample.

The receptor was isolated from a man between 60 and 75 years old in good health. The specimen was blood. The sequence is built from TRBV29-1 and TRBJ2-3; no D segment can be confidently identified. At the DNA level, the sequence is TGCAGCGTTGCTTTGTGGGGTTCTAGCACAGATACGCAGTATTTT. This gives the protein CSVALWGSSTDTQYF.